The source of this T cell receptor beta chain is a study of identical twins. MiXCR was run by TCRdb on the 5' RACE reads, yielding one entry per CDR3 protein. The table includes approximately 550,000 distinct CDR3 sequences, more than 20% detected once. The CDR3 consists of 15 residues. CDR1 is SGHRS, CDR2 YFSETQ, per germline. V was cut by 3 bases and J by 2 bases, with 14 bases left in between. The sample was also linked to a second study, of yellow fever vaccine responses in identical twins.

This sequence originates from a woman aged 18-29 years in good health. The sequenced sample consisted of CD4+ T cells sorted from blood. The gene calls are TRBV5-1 and TRBJ2-5, with D possibly TRBD1 on 5 matching bases. The CDR3 sequence is CASSSGDRLQETQYF. DNA of the CDR3: TGCGCCAGCAGCTCCGGCGACAGATTACAAGAGACCCAGTACTTC.